This TCR beta chain was sequenced during a study of blood T cell repertoires in COVID-19. Study summary: The samples span acute and convalescent COVID-19 from the United States, Italy and Spain. PBMCs, B-cell-depleted T cells, or T cells provided the cDNA or gDNA that made up the material.

Patients of the Seattle cohort, enrolled during active infection, were followed longitudinally. Study processing details: Reference gene primers were amplified, and this amplification served to estimate nucleated cell counts. Clones were read by immunoSEQ multiplex PCR, and TCRdb kept only the in-frame ones, dropping some. The V and J calls and the clone size are those of that table, but D and trimming were determined from the DNA. The sample shows 250,000 to 400,000 clones, 70% to 90% of them seen only once. Deletions cut 1 base from V and 0 bases from J, with 7 bases between. This CDR3 contains 15 residues. The germline gives CDR1 SEHNR, CDR2 FQNEAQ (reference sequence).

The sequenced material came from peripheral blood. The chain has TRBV7-9 and TRBJ2-1; perhaps TRBD2 as D (6 bases). The sequence was obtained from a woman aged 25 to 45 with COVID-19, enrolled during active disease. CDR3 DNA: TGTGCCAGCAGCTTAGGGCGGGGCTCCTACAATGAGCAGTTCTTC. Amino acid sequence: CASSLGRGSYNEQFF.